Listed below are T cell receptor beta chains from one sample, sequenced in a study of identical twins. TCRdb processed the 5' RACE reads anew with MiXCR; each CDR3 protein has one entry. The sample contains about 200,000 distinct CDR3 sequences, approximately 9% of which appear only once. Sequences were obtained from memory (CD45RO+) T cells sorted from blood. All receptors derive from a young woman in good health. Both conserved end residues are trimmed from each CDR3. Each record gives: V gene, J gene, clone size, CDR3 protein. A row's size may be missing; if present it is once, few, many or a size class.

V gene: TRBV7-8; J gene: TRBJ2-3; clone size: NA; CDR3 protein: ASSLNIGTDTQY
V gene: TRBV4-3; J gene: TRBJ2-3; clone size: few; CDR3 protein: ASGLSPTDTQY
V gene: TRBV5-1; J gene: TRBJ2-7; clone size: many; CDR3 protein: ASSFSSGQGFSYEQY
V gene: TRBV11-2; J gene: TRBJ2-2; clone size: NA; CDR3 protein: ASSVSQGAVNTGELF
V gene: TRBV6-4; J gene: TRBJ2-1; clone size: many; CDR3 protein: ASSDSSGGANEQF
V gene: TRBV20-1; J gene: TRBJ2-7; clone size: few; CDR3 protein: SASYGAVSYEQY
V gene: TRBV6-2/TRBV6-3; J gene: TRBJ1-1; clone size: few; CDR3 protein: ASSYKAPGENTEAF
V gene: TRBV18; J gene: TRBJ2-1; clone size: few; CDR3 protein: ASSPFTSGTHNEQF
V gene: TRBV28; J gene: TRBJ2-1; clone size: NA; CDR3 protein: AGNSGELNNEQF
V gene: TRBV12-3/TRBV12-4; J gene: TRBJ2-1; clone size: few; CDR3 protein: ASSLASSGGAGEQF
V gene: TRBV4-3; J gene: TRBJ2-7; clone size: NA; CDR3 protein: ASSQDAGYEQY
V gene: TRBV7-2; J gene: TRBJ2-1; clone size: NA; CDR3 protein: ASSPRTSGINEQF
V gene: TRBV20-1; J gene: TRBJ2-3; clone size: few; CDR3 protein: SAPNPDTQY
V gene: TRBV5-1; J gene: TRBJ2-5; clone size: few; CDR3 protein: ASSLGAASETQY
V gene: TRBV7-3; J gene: TRBJ2-3; clone size: NA; CDR3 protein: ASSSGTSLNTQY
V gene: TRBV5-1; J gene: TRBJ2-2; clone size: few; CDR3 protein: ASSLEQSSVPGELF
V gene: TRBV5-1; J gene: TRBJ1-6; clone size: few; CDR3 protein: ASSVNYNSPLH
V gene: TRBV20-1; J gene: TRBJ2-1; clone size: few; CDR3 protein: SARVTEGPKNEQF
V gene: TRBV3-1; J gene: TRBJ1-5; clone size: NA; CDR3 protein: ASSLLVDQPQH
V gene: TRBV20-1; J gene: TRBJ2-3; clone size: few; CDR3 protein: SATDWGGTDTQY